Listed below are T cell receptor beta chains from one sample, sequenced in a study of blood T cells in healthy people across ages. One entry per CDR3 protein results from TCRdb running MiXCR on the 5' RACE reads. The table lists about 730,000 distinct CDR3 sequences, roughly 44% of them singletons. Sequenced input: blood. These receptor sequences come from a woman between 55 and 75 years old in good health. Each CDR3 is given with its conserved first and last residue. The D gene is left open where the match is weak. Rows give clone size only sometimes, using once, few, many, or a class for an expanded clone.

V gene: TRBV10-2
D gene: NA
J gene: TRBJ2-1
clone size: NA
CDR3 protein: CASSESSGTSNEQFF
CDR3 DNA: TGCGCCAGCAGTGAGTCGTCCGGGACTTCCAATGAGCAGTTCTTC

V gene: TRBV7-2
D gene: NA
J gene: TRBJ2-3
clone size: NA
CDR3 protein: CASSPMDTQYF
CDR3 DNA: TGTGCCAGCAGCCCCATGGATACGCAGTATTTT

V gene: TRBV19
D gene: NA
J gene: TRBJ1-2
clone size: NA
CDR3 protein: CATNSGASRGYTF
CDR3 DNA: TGTGCCACCAACTCGGGGGCAAGTAGAGGCTACACCTTC

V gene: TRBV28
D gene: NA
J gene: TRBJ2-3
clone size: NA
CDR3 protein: CASTPGSIWDTQYF
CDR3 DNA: TGTGCCAGCACACCCGGGAGCATTTGGGATACGCAGTATTTT

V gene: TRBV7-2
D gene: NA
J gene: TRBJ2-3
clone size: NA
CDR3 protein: CASSVRGPLSRLYF
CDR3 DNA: TGTGCCAGCAGCGTAAGGGGACCCCTTTCAAGGCTGTATTTT

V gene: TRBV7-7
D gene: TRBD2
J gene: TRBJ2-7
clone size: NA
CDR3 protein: CASSLGLASDEQYF
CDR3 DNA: TGTGCTAGCAGCTTAGGACTAGCGTCTGACGAGCAGTACTTC

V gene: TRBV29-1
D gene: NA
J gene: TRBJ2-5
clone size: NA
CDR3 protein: CSVGEGGAKGETQYF
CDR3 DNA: TGCAGCGTTGGAGAGGGGGGGGCAAAGGGAGAGACCCAGTACTTC

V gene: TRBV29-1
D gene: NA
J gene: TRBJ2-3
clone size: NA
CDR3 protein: CSVKTNTDTQYF
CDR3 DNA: TGCAGCGTTAAGACGAACACAGATACGCAGTATTTT

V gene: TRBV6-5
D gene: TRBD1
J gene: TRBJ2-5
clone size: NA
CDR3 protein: CASSLPGQEQYF
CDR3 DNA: TGTGCCAGCAGTCTACCGGGACAGGAGCAGTACTTC

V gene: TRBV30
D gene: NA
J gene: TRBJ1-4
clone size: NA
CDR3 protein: CAWSGSGEKLFF
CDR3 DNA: TGTGCCTGGAGTGGGTCAGGAGAAAAACTGTTTTTT

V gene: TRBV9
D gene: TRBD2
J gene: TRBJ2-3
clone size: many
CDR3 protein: CASSGLVAGGPVDTQYF
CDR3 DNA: TGTGCCAGCAGCGGCCTTGTGGCGGGAGGGCCAGTAGATACGCAGTATTTT

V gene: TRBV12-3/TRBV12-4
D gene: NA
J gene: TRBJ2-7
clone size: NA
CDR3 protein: CASSSLLPGHHNEQYF
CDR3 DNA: TGTGCCAGCAGTTCGCTCCTGCCGGGACACCACAATGAGCAGTACTTC

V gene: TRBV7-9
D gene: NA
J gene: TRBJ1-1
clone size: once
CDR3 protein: CASSLGGGTGTEAFF
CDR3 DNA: TGTGCCAGCAGCTTAGGAGGTGGGACGGGCACTGAAGCTTTCTTT

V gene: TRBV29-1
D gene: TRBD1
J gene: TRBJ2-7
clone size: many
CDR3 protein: CSVAQGQIGNYEQYF
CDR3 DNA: TGCAGCGTTGCGCAGGGACAGATTGGAAACTACGAGCAGTACTTC

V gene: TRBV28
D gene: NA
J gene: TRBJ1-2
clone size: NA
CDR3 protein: CASRPGHGNYGYTF
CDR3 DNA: TGTGCCAGCAGGCCGGGACACGGTAACTATGGCTACACCTTC

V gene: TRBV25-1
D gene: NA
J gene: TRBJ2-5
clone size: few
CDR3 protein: CASSEQDIQETQYF
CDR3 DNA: TGTGCCAGCAGTGAACAGGACATCCAAGAGACCCAGTACTTC

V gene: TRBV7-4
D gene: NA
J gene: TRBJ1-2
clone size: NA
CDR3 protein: CASSPDDGNCYTF
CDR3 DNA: TGTGCCAGCAGCCCTGACGATGGGAACTGCTACACCTTC

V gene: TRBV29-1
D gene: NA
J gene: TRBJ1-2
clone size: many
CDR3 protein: CSVEDRGYGYTF
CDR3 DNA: TGCAGCGTTGAAGACAGGGGCTATGGCTACACCTTC

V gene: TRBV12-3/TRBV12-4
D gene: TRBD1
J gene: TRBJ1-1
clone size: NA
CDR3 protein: CASSPGTASEAFF
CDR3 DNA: TGTGCCAGCAGCCCAGGGACAGCATCCGAAGCTTTCTTT

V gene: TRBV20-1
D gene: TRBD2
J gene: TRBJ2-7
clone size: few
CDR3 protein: CSARSGLAGVAQYF
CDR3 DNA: TGCAGTGCTAGATCGGGACTAGCGGGAGTAGCGCAGTACTTC

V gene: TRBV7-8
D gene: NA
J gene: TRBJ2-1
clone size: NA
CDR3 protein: CASSLLYSEDEQFF
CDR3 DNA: TGTGCCAGCAGCTTACTATATTCGGAGGATGAGCAGTTCTTC

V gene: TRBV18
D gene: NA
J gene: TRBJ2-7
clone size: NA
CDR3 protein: CASSPPADPYEQYF
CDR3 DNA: TGTGCCAGCTCACCACCAGCCGACCCCTACGAGCAGTACTTC